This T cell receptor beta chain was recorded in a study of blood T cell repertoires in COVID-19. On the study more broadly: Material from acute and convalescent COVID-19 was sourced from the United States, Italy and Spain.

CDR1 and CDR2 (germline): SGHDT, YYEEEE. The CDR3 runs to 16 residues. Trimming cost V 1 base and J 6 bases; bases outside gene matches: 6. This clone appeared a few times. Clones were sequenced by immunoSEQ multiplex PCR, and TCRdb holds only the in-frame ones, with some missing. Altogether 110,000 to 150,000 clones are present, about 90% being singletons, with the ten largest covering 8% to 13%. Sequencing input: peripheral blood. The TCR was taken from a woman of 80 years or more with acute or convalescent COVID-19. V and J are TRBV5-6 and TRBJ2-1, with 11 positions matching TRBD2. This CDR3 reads CASSLRGLAVLNEQFF. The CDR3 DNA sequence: TGTGCCAGCAGCTTGAGGGGACTAGCGGTCCTCAATGAGCAGTTCTTC.